These T cell receptor beta chains were read from a single sample in a study of cytomegalovirus exposure and HLA in healthy donors. Profiling relied on immunoSEQ multiplex PCR, and the TCRdb table lists in-frame clones only, not all of them. The top ten clones hold 1% to 1.5% of a sample with 210,000 or so clones, about 85% of them seen once. Sequencing used PBMCs. Receptor source: a human donor in good health. The CDR3 runs from the conserved cysteine through the conserved F or W. Fields, in order: D gene, V gene, clone size, J gene, CDR3 DNA, CDR3 protein. The D gene is left open where the match is weak. Clone size is stated in some rows and not others, as once, few, many or a class when expanded.

TRBD1,TRBV11-3,NA,TRBJ2-7,TGTGCCAGCAGCTTGGGACGGGACAGCCGCCTTTACGAGCAGTACTTC,CASSLGRDSRLYEQYF
NA,TRBV9,NA,TRBJ1-1,TGTGCCAGCAGCGTAGTCCCCAGGGACACTGAAGCTTTCTTT,CASSVVPRDTEAFF
TRBD2,TRBV30,NA,TRBJ2-3,TGTGCCTTAGCCGGGACTAGCGGTTCGCACACAGATACGCAGTATTTT,CALAGTSGSHTDTQYF
NA,TRBV10-3,NA,TRBJ2-1,TGTGCCATCAGTGTGGGGGGAGTCTCCTACAATGAGCAGTTCTTC,CAISVGGVSYNEQFF
NA,TRBV7-9,NA,TRBJ1-3,TGTGCCAGCAGCTTCCAACAGGATAGCTCTGGAAACACCATATATTTT,CASSFQQDSSGNTIYF
NA,TRBV30,NA,TRBJ2-1,TGTGCCTGGAGTTGGGACAACTCCTACAATGAGCAGTTCTTC,CAWSWDNSYNEQFF
TRBD1,TRBV5-1,NA,TRBJ2-7,TGCGCCAGCAGAAAACGGGGAGGGACAGGGGGTACCTACGAGCAGTACTTC,CASRKRGGTGGTYEQYF
NA,TRBV6-5,NA,TRBJ1-1,TGTGCCAGCAGTAACCTGGGGGGGGGTACTGAAGCTTTCTTT,CASSNLGGGTEAFF
NA,TRBV4-3,NA,TRBJ2-7,TGCGCCAGCAGCCAAGCGGCGGGACTCGGCTACGAGCAGTACTTC,CASSQAAGLGYEQYF
NA,TRBV7-7,NA,TRBJ2-7,TGTGCTAGCAGACCCCAGGGATCTCACGAGCAGTACTTC,CASRPQGSHEQYF
NA,TRBV9,NA,TRBJ2-1,TGTGCCAGCAGTCGGGAGTACAATGAGCAGTTCTTC,CASSREYNEQFF
TRBD1,TRBV10-3,NA,TRBJ2-3,TGTGCCATCAGTGAAATCGGGACAGGGGAGACAGATACGCAGTATTTT,CAISEIGTGETDTQYF
TRBD2,TRBV19,NA,TRBJ2-7,TGTGCCAGTAGTGCCGGGACTAGATTGATAGAGCAGTACTTC,CASSAGTRLIEQYF
NA,TRBV11-2,NA,TRBJ2-5,TGTGCCAGCAGCTTGCGGGGTGAAGAGACCCAGTACTTC,CASSLRGEETQYF
TRBD2,TRBV7-2,NA,TRBJ2-7,TGTGCCAGCAGCCAGGGACTAGCGATCCACGAGCAGTACTTC,CASSQGLAIHEQYF
TRBD1,TRBV28,NA,TRBJ1-5,TGTGCCAGCAGTTTAGACAGGGGAGATCAGCCCCAGCATTTT,CASSLDRGDQPQHF
TRBD2,TRBV5-1,NA,TRBJ2-1,TGCGCCAGCAGCCCGAAGACTAGCGGGTTTTTTAATGAGCAGTTCTTC,CASSPKTSGFFNEQFF
TRBD1,TRBV10-3,NA,TRBJ1-5,TGTGCCATCAGTGAGGCGGGACAGGGCTATCAGCCCCAGCATTTT,CAISEAGQGYQPQHF
NA,TRBV7-2,few,TRBJ2-6,TGTGCCAGCGGCGGATACTCTGGGGCCAACGTCCTGACTTTC,CASGGYSGANVLTF
NA,TRBV7-2,NA,TRBJ2-7,TGTGCCAGCAGCTCGGAAGACACGGCTTACGAGCAGTACTTC,CASSSEDTAYEQYF
NA,TRBV5-4,NA,TRBJ2-5,TGTGCCAGCAGCTTCGAGACACGAGAGACCCAGTACTTC,CASSFETRETQYF
TRBD2,TRBV7-3,NA,TRBJ2-2,TGTGCCAGCAGCTCATCGGCGTCGCGAGTGCGGGAGAGTTCTGGCGGGGAGCTGTTTTTT,CASSSSASRVRESSGGELFF
TRBD1,TRBV5-4,NA,TRBJ2-2,TGTGCCAGCAGCTTGGGGGGCGGGACAGGGGGCACCGGGGAGCTGTTTTTT,CASSLGGGTGGTGELFF
NA,TRBV29-1,NA,TRBJ1-2,TGCAGCGTTGGGACTATCTATGGCTACACCTTC,CSVGTIYGYTF
TRBD2,TRBV5-1,NA,TRBJ2-3,TGCGCCAGCAGCCCCCCTGAGTCGGGAGGCCTTGATTTT,CASSPPESGGLDF
NA,TRBV7-8,once,TRBJ2-3,TGTGCCAGCACTTACTCGGGGAGCACAGATACGCAGTATTTT,CASTYSGSTDTQYF
NA,TRBV5-1,NA,TRBJ2-2,TGCGCCAGCAGCTGGAACGAGGGTAAAACCACCGGGGAGCTGTTTTTT,CASSWNEGKTTGELFF
TRBD1,TRBV5-1,NA,TRBJ2-5,TGCGCCAGCGGCTTGGGAGACAGGGAAAGGGAGACCCAGTACTTC,CASGLGDRERETQYF
NA,TRBV5-1,NA,TRBJ1-2,TGCGCCAGCAGCTTACGGGGAATTAACTATGGCTACACCTTC,CASSLRGINYGYTF
NA,TRBV10-3,NA,TRBJ1-5,TGTGCCATCAGTACAGGGTCCAATAGCAATCAGCCCCAGCATTTT,CAISTGSNSNQPQHF